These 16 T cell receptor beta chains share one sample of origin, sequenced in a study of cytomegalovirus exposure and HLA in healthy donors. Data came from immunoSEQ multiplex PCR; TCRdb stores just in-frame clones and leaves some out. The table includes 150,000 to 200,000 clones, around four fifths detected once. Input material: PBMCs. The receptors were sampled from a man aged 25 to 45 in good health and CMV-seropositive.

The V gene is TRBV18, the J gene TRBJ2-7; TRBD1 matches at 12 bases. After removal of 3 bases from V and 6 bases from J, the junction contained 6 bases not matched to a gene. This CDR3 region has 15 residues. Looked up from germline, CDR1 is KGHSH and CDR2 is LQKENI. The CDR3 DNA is TGTGCCAGCTCACCTAGGGGACAGGGGGCCTCCGAGCAGTACTTC. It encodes CASSPRGQGASEQYF. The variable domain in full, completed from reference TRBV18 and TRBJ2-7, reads NAGVMQNPRHLVRRRGQEARLRCSPMKGHSHVYWYRQLPEEGLKFMVYLQKENIIDESGMPKERFSAEFPKEGPSILRIQQVVRGDSAAYFCASSPRGQGASEQYFGPGTRLTVT.

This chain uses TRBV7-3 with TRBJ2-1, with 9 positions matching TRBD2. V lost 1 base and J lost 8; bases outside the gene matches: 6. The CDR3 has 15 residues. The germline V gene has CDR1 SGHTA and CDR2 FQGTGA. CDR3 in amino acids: CASSLSLAGKDEQFF. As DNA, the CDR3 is TGTGCCAGCAGCTTAAGCCTAGCGGGGAAGGATGAGCAGTTCTTC.

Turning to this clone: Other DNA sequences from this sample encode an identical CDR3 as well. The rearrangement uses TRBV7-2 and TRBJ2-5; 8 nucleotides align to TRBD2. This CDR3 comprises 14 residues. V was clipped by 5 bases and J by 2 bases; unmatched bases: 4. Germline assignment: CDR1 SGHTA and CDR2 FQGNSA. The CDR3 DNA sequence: TGTGCCAGCAGCCTCTCGGGGGGGCAAGAGACCCAGTACTTC. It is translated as CASSLSGGQETQYF.

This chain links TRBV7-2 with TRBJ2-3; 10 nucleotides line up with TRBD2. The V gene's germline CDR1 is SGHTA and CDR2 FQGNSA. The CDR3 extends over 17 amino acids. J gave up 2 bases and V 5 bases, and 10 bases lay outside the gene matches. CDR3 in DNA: TGTGCCAGCAGCGCCGGACTAGCGGAATGGGCCACAGATACGCAGTATTTT. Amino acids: CASSAGLAEWATDTQYF.

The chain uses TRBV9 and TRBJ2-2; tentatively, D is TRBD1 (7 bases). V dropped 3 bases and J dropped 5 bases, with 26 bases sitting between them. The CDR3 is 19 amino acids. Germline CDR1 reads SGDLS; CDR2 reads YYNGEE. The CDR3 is CASSDAKGARGAGTGELFF. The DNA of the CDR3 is TGTGCCAGCAGCGACGCTAAGGGGGCGAGGGGCGCGGGGACCGGGGAGCTGTTTTTT.

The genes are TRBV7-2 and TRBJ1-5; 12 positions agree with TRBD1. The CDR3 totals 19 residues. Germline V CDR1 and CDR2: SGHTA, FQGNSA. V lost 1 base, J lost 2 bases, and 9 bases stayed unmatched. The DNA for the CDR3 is TGTGCCAGCAGCTTAGTGGGACAGGGGGCTTCGAGCGGCAATCAGCCCCAGCATTTT. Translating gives CASSLVGQGASSGNQPQHF.

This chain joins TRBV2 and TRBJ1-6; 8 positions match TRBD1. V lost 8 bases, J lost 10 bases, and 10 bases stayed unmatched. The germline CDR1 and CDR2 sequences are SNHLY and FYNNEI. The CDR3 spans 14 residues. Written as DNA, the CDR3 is TGTGCCAGCCTTCCAGGGGGCTTTACCTCACCCCTCCACTTT. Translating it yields CASLPGGFTSPLHF.

CDR3 DNA sequence: TGTGCCAGCACCAGTCCAGGGGGACAAACGAACACTGAAGCTTTCTTT. Translated: CASTSPGGQTNTEAFF. V is TRBV2 and J is TRBJ1-1, with 7 bases fitting TRBD1. This CDR3 is 16 amino acids long. Germline CDR1 and CDR2: SNHLY and FYNNEI. V dropped 7 bases and J dropped 1; count of bases not matched to a gene: 12. The variable domain in full, with the rest retrieved from reference TRBV2 and TRBJ1-1, is EPEVTQTPSHQVTQMGQEVILRCVPISNHLYFYWYRQILGQKVEFLVSFYNNEISEKSEIFDDQFSVERPDGSNFTLKIRSTKLEDSAMYFCASTSPGGQTNTEAFFGQGTRLTVV.

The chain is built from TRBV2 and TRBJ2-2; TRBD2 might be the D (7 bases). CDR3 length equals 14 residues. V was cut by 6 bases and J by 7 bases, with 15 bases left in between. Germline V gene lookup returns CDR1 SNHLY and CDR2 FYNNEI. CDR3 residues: CASSAGGLGGELFF. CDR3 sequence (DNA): TGTGCCAGCAGCGCCGGGGGGCTCGGCGGGGAGCTGTTTTTT.

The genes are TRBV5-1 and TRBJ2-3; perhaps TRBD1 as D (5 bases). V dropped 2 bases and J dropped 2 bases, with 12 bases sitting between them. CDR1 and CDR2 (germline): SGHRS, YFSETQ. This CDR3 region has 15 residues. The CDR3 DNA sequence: TGCGCCAGCAGCTTACCCACAGGACCCACAGATACGCAGTATTTT. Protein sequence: CASSLPTGPTDTQYF.

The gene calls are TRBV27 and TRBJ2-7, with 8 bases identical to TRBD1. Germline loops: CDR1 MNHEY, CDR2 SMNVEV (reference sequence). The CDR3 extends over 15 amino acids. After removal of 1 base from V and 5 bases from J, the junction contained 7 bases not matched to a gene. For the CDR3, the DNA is TGTGCCAGCAGTTTATTCGGCAGGGGGCTGAACGAGCAGTACTTC. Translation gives CASSLFGRGLNEQYF.

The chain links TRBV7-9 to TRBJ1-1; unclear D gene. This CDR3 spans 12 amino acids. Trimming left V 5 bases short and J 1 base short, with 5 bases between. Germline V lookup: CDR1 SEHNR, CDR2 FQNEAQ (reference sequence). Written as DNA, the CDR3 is TGTGCCAGCAGCCCCCGGAACACTGAAGCTTTCTTT. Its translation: CASSPRNTEAFF.

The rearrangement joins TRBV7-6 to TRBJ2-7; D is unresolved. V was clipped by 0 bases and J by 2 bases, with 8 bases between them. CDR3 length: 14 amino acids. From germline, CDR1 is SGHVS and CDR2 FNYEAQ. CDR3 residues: CASSLASGTYEQYF. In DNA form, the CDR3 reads TGTGCCAGCAGCTTAGCTTCCGGTACCTACGAGCAGTACTTC.

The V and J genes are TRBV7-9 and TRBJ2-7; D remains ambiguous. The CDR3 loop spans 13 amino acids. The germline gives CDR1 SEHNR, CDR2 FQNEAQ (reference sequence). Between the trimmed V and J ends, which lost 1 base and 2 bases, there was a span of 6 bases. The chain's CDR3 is CASSLVKPYEQYF. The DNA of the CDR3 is TGTGCCAGCAGCTTAGTCAAGCCCTACGAGCAGTACTTC.

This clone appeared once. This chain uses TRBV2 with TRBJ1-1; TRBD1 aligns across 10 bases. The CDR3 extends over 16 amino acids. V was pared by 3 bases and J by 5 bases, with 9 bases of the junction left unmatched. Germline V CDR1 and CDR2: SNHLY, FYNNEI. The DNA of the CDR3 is TGTGCCAGCAGTGACGTGACAGGGGGCGGGAGTACTGAAGCTTTCTTT. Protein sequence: CASSDVTGGGSTEAFF.

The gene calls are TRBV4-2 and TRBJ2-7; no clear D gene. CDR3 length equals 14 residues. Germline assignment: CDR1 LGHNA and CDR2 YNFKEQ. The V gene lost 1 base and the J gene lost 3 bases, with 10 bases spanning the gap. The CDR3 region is CASSQVGTHYEQYF. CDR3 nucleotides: TGTGCCAGCAGCCAAGTGGGCACTCACTACGAGCAGTACTTC.